This T cell receptor beta chain stems from a study of blood T cell repertoires in COVID-19. About the research overall: Samples taken during acute and convalescent COVID-19 were collected in the United States, Italy and Spain. In each case, the material was cDNA or gDNA derived from T cells, B-cell-depleted T cells, or PBMCs.

The CDR3 has 15 amino acids. Trimming took off 5 bases at V and 0 bases at J, with 11 bases between the two ends. The germline V gene has CDR1 LNHDA and CDR2 SQIVND (reference sequence). Per the study methods: From reference gene primer amplification, estimates of nucleated cell counts were derived. Method: immunoSEQ multiplex PCR; TCRdb's copy keeps in-frame clones and lacks some. V and J calls and clone size are as listed in that table; D and trimming were resolved from the DNA. This sample yields about 60,000 clones, of which 70% to 90% are seen a single time; under 4% belongs to the top ten. This receptor was obtained from a man between 65 and 79 years old with acute or convalescent COVID-19. The V call is TRBV19, the J call TRBJ2-1, with D possibly matching TRBD1 (6 bases). The source material was peripheral blood. The CDR3 DNA reads TGTGCCAGTAGTGACAGGTTGAGCTCCTACAATGAGCAGTTCTTC. Its translation: CASSDRLSSYNEQFF.